These T cell receptor beta chains were read from a single sample in a study of regulatory T cells in long-lasting Graves disease. TCRdb re-called the multiplex PCR reads through MiXCR, storing one row per CDR3 protein. The repertoire has some 370,000 distinct CDR3 sequences, 23% of them found once; the top ten carry about 29%. The source material was peripheral blood mononuclear cells (PBMCs), sampled when the disease was refractory, from a patient treated with antithyroid drugs. The receptors shown here come from a woman aged 40 to 55 with Graves disease. Each CDR3 is given with its conserved first and last residue. A D gene is named only where the DNA matches it firmly. Only part of the rows carry a size: once, few, many, or a class if the clone is expanded.

>TRBV2|NA|NA|TRBJ2-3
TGTGCCAGCAGTGGGACAGCGTTGGGCACAGATACGCAGTATTTT
CASSGTALGTDTQYF
>TRBV28|NA|many|TRBJ1-5
TGTGCCAGCAGTTTGAGAGGAGATCAGCCCCAGCATTTT
CASSLRGDQPQHF
>TRBV5-5|TRBD1|many|TRBJ2-5
TGTGCCAGCAGCACGGGGACAGGGCAAGAGACCCAGTACTTC
CASSTGTGQETQYF
>TRBV20-1|NA|many|TRBJ2-2
TGCAGTGCTAGAGATCTGGGGGAGCTGTTTTTT
CSARDLGELFF
>TRBV19|NA|many|TRBJ1-5
TGTGCCAGTAGTATAGGAAGGGGAGGCAATCAGCCCCAGCATTTT
CASSIGRGGNQPQHF
>TRBV20-1|TRBD2|NA|TRBJ2-2
TGCAGTGCTAGTAGGCTAGCGGTCAACACCGGGGAGCTGCTTTTT
CSASRLAVNTGELLF
>TRBV5-1|NA|NA|TRBJ2-3
TGCGCCAGCTCCCGCCAGGGAGACACAGATACGCAGTATTTT
CASSRQGDTDTQYF
>TRBV28|NA|many|TRBJ2-7
TGTGCCAGCAGCCCCCGGGGATGGTCGATGTACGAGCAGTACTTC
CASSPRGWSMYEQYF
>TRBV6-1|NA|many|TRBJ2-7
TGTGCCAGCAGACCCACCGGCAGGGACGAGCAGTACTTC
CASRPTGRDEQYF
>TRBV27|NA|NA|TRBJ2-7
TGTGCCAGCAGGAGTATAGGGGGGAGCTCCTACGAGCAGTACTTC
CASRSIGGSSYEQYF
>TRBV28|NA|few|TRBJ1-4
TGTGCCAGCAGCCCCGGGCCCGGGCTAAAGGGTAATGAAAAACTGTTTTTT
CASSPGPGLKGNEKLFF
>TRBV28|NA|NA|TRBJ1-2
TGTGCCAGCGGACGGTCGACAGGCATGAGGGGTGGCTACACCTTC
CASGRSTGMRGGYTF
>TRBV29-1|TRBD2|few|TRBJ2-2
TGCAGCGTTTATGCGGGACTAGCGGCGAACACCGGGGAGCTGTTTTTT
CSVYAGLAANTGELFF
>TRBV7-8|NA|many|TRBJ1-5
TGTGCCAGCAGCTTAGCTAACTTGAGTTTGGCACATCGCAATCAGCCCCAGCATTTT
CASSLANLSLAHRNQPQHF
>TRBV24-1|NA|few|TRBJ2-3
TGTGCCACCAGCCCGGGAGCCCCAGATACGCAGTATTTT
CATSPGAPDTQYF
>TRBV5-1|TRBD1|once|TRBJ2-3
TGCGCCAGCAGCGCCTACAGGGGTTCGAGCACAGATACGCAGTATTTT
CASSAYRGSSTDTQYF
>TRBV20-1|NA|NA|TRBJ2-2
TGCAGTGCTAGAGAGGGATGGGGACCGAACACCGGGGAGCTGTTTTTT
CSAREGWGPNTGELFF
>TRBV7-3|NA|few|TRBJ2-2
TGTGCCAGCAGCCCCCGGTTTAACACCGGGGAGCTGTTTTTT
CASSPRFNTGELFF
>TRBV28|TRBD1|many|TRBJ1-2
TGTGCCAGCAGTTTCTACAGGGGGATTGATGGCTACACCTTC
CASSFYRGIDGYTF
>TRBV9|TRBD2|many|TRBJ2-5
TGTGCCAGCAGCGTAGACAGCGGGGCGGGAACGGAGACCCAGTACTTC
CASSVDSGAGTETQYF
>TRBV3-1|NA|NA|TRBJ2-7
TGTGCCAGCAGCCAAGAGCCCTCAGTCTACGAGCAGTACTTC
CASSQEPSVYEQYF
>TRBV30|NA|NA|TRBJ2-5
TGTGCCTGGAGTGTAGGTTGGTGGGAGACCCAGTACTTC
CAWSVGWWETQYF
>TRBV20-1|TRBD1|many|TRBJ2-7
TGCAGTGCTAGAGTAGAGGACAGGGACGCCTACGAGCAGTACTTC
CSARVEDRDAYEQYF
>TRBV5-1|TRBD2|few|TRBJ2-7
TGCGCCAGCAGCTTGGGGACTAGCGGATACTACGAGCAGTACTTC
CASSLGTSGYYEQYF
>TRBV4-1|TRBD1|NA|TRBJ2-7
TGCGCCAGCAGCCAACTCCCCGGACAGGGGGCCGACTACGAGCAGTACTTC
CASSQLPGQGADYEQYF
>TRBV11-1|NA|many|TRBJ2-2
TGTGCCAGCAGCTTAGTACGGGAGCGTACCGGGGAGCTGTTTTTT
CASSLVRERTGELFF
>TRBV7-2|NA|NA|TRBJ2-5
TGTGCCAGCAGCTTGACTTTTACTACTATCCAAGAGACCCAGTACTTC
CASSLTFTTIQETQYF
>TRBV6-1|TRBD2|NA|TRBJ2-1
TGTGCCAGCATCTCATACGGGGGGTCATTCGATGAGCAGTTCTTC
CASISYGGSFDEQFF
>TRBV28|TRBD1|many|TRBJ2-7
TGTGCCAGCAGTTCGGCCGGGACAGGGGGAGATTGGACCTACGAGCAGTACTTC
CASSSAGTGGDWTYEQYF
>TRBV15|TRBD1|many|TRBJ2-2
TGTGCCACCAGCAGAGATAAAAGAAGGGACAGGGGTTCCACCGGGGAGCTGTTTTTT
CATSRDKRRDRGSTGELFF
>TRBV28|TRBD1|many|TRBJ2-6
TGTGCCAGCAGCCTAAGGGGGCCTGGGGCCAACGTCCTGACTTTC
CASSLRGPGANVLTF
>TRBV11-2|NA|many|TRBJ2-5
TGTGCCAGCAGCTTATCGAACGGACGACAAGAGACCCAGTACTTC
CASSLSNGRQETQYF
>TRBV2|NA|many|TRBJ1-5
TGTGCCAGCACCGACAGGATGGGCAATCAGCCCCAGCATTTT
CASTDRMGNQPQHF
>TRBV3-1|TRBD2|few|TRBJ2-5
TGTGCCAGCAGCCTAGAGGGACTAGCGGGGTCCGGGTCGGCCCAGTACTTC
CASSLEGLAGSGSAQYF
>TRBV5-1|NA|NA|TRBJ2-1
TGCGCCAGCAGCCAATGGGGGTTGCTGTACAATGAGCAGTTCTTC
CASSQWGLLYNEQFF